This T cell receptor (beta chain) was found in a study of OX40 agonist ivuxolimab in advanced cancers. TCRdb's copy holds only in-frame clones and misses some; the assay was immunoSEQ multiplex PCR. The data contain about 66,000 clones, around 73% of them seen just once; the ten biggest clones take up around 1.6%. CDR3 length: 16 amino acids. Per the germline V gene, CDR1 is LNHDA and CDR2 is SQIVND (reference sequence). V lost 6 bases and J lost 2; bases outside the gene matches: 9. The sample in question was CD4+ or CD8+ T cells sorted from blood, obtained in a trial of the OX40 agonist ivuxolimab. The chain couples TRBV19 to TRBJ1-5; 8 bases align to TRBD1. The TCR comes from an adult with an advanced solid tumor such as melanoma, head and neck, liver or kidney cancer. The CDR3: CASRHVTGVGNQPQHF. The CDR3 nucleotides read TGTGCCAGTAGGCACGTGACAGGGGTGGGCAATCAGCCCCAGCATTTT.